This is a list of T cell receptor beta chains from one sample in a study of cytomegalovirus exposure and HLA in healthy donors. Assay: immunoSEQ multiplex PCR; the TCRdb copy retains only in-frame clones and omits some. The data contain 200,000 or so clones, just over 90% of them singletons. The material sequenced was PBMCs. The receptors shown here come from a woman in her late teens or twenties in good health and CMV-seronegative. CDR3s include the opening cysteine and the closing phenylalanine or tryptophan. A D gene is named only where the DNA matches it firmly. A row's size may be missing; if present it is once, few, many or a size class.

TRBV28	-	TRBJ1-2	-	CATLPGGNYGYTF	TGTGCCACCCTCCCGGGGGGTAACTATGGCTACACCTTC
TRBV11-3	TRBD2	TRBJ2-1	-	CASSLGSTSGAYNEQFF	TGTGCCAGCAGCTTAGGGTCCACTAGCGGGGCCTACAATGAGCAGTTCTTC
TRBV25-1	-	TRBJ2-3	-	CASSRTTGPFTDTQYF	TGTGCCAGCAGTAGGACCACAGGACCCTTCACAGATACGCAGTATTTT
TRBV29-1	TRBD1	TRBJ1-2	-	CSVESSLRTGGAGYTF	TGCAGCGTTGAATCCTCATTGCGGACAGGGGGCGCGGGCTACACCTTC
TRBV28	TRBD2	TRBJ2-7	-	CASSSPGLDVHEQYF	TGTGCCAGCAGTTCTCCGGGACTAGACGTTCATGAGCAGTACTTC
TRBV7-8	-	TRBJ1-2	once	CASSPQGRSNYGYTF	TGTGCCAGCAGCCCACAGGGACGCTCTAACTATGGCTACACCTTC
TRBV2	-	TRBJ2-7	-	CASSELGRSYEQYF	TGTGCCAGCAGTGAACTAGGTCGCTCCTACGAGCAGTACTTC
TRBV6-5	TRBD1	TRBJ2-7	-	CASSYSDRVTGEQYF	TGTGCCAGCAGTTACTCCGACAGGGTAACGGGCGAGCAGTACTTC
TRBV14	-	TRBJ1-6	few	CASSQDFGQGGSPLHF	TGTGCCAGCAGCCAAGACTTCGGGCAGGGAGGTTCACCCCTCCACTTT
TRBV6-4	TRBD2	TRBJ2-1	few	CASSRGGLAVEQFF	TGTGCCAGCAGCCGGGGAGGGTTAGCTGTCGAGCAGTTCTTC
TRBV19	TRBD2	TRBJ2-1	-	CASTSLGAGGNEQFF	TGTGCCAGTACCTCCTTGGGGGCGGGAGGCAATGAGCAGTTCTTC
TRBV6-1	-	TRBJ2-7	-	CASHQGRAYEQYF	TGTGCCAGTCACCAGGGGAGGGCCTACGAGCAGTACTTC
TRBV30	TRBD2	TRBJ2-3	-	CAWGGAGGGTDTQYF	TGTGCCTGGGGCGGAGCGGGAGGAGGCACAGATACGCAGTATTTT
TRBV9	TRBD2	TRBJ2-2	-	CASSLRAGVGGELFF	TGTGCCAGCAGCCTCCGCGCGGGAGTGGGCGGGGAGCTGTTTTTT
TRBV2	TRBD1	TRBJ1-2	-	CASIGTGDPTNYGYTF	TGTGCCAGCATTGGGACAGGGGACCCTACTAACTATGGCTACACCTTC
TRBV6-4	-	TRBJ1-1	-	CASRGLNTEAFF	TGTGCCAGCCGGGGATTGAACACTGAAGCTTTCTTT
TRBV5-6	TRBD2	TRBJ2-3	-	CASSLKRGASTDTQYF	TGTGCCAGCAGCTTGAAGCGGGGTGCTAGCACAGATACGCAGTATTTT
TRBV10-2	TRBD2	TRBJ2-7	-	CATEAQAGGPKNEQYF	TGCGCCACCGAAGCCCAAGCGGGAGGGCCTAAAAACGAGCAGTACTTC
TRBV28	TRBD2	TRBJ2-7	-	CASSLWTSGSGGEQYF	TGTGCCAGCAGTTTATGGACTAGCGGGAGTGGAGGCGAGCAGTACTTC
TRBV29-1	-	TRBJ1-1	once	CSVRGALDTEAFF	TGCAGCGTTCGGGGGGCGCTGGACACTGAAGCTTTCTTT
TRBV27	-	TRBJ2-7	-	CASSHGSGEQYF	TGTGCCAGCAGCCACGGGTCTGGCGAGCAGTACTTC
TRBV19	-	TRBJ2-5	many	CASRRNQETQYF	TGTGCCAGTCGCAGGAACCAAGAGACCCAGTACTTC
TRBV7-9	TRBD1	TRBJ2-5	-	CASSLRTGLYQETQYF	TGTGCCAGCAGCCTCCGGACAGGGTTGTACCAAGAGACCCAGTACTTC
TRBV7-3	-	TRBJ2-1	-	CASSPDLGGEQFF	TGTGCCAGCAGCCCCGATTTAGGGGGTGAGCAGTTCTTC
TRBV5-1	TRBD1	TRBJ2-5	once	CASSRFGQGAPETQYF	TGCGCCAGCAGCCGTTTTGGCCAGGGGGCGCCTGAGACCCAGTACTTC
TRBV6-4	TRBD2	TRBJ2-3	-	CASSDLTSGSSDTQYF	TGTGCCAGCAGTGACCTGACTAGCGGGAGCTCAGATACGCAGTATTTT
TRBV5-1	TRBD1	TRBJ1-2	-	CASSLGQGRHGYTF	TGCGCCAGCAGCTTAGGACAGGGGAGGCATGGCTACACCTTC
TRBV7-7	-	TRBJ2-7	once	CASSLSFQGSEQYF	TGTGCTAGCAGCTTATCCTTTCAGGGCAGCGAGCAGTACTTC
TRBV7-8	-	TRBJ2-7	-	CASSLGGTLYEQYF	TGTGCCAGCAGCTTAGGTGGGACTCTCTACGAGCAGTACTTC
TRBV15	TRBD2	TRBJ2-1	-	CATSGLADHHLRLYNEQFF	TGTGCCACCAGCGGACTAGCGGACCACCACTTGCGACTTTACAATGAGCAGTTCTTC
TRBV4-2	TRBD2	TRBJ2-3	-	CASSQPGTSGRAGDTDTQYF	TGTGCCAGCAGCCAACCCGGGACTAGCGGGAGGGCCGGGGACACAGATACGCAGTATTTT
TRBV7-9	TRBD2	TRBJ2-3	once	CASSSPATSGSLNTQYF	TGTGCCAGCAGCTCCCCCGCGACTAGCGGGAGTCTGAATACGCAGTATTTT
TRBV10-3	TRBD1	TRBJ2-3	-	CAISDRGSTDTQYF	TGTGCCATCAGTGACAGGGGGAGCACAGATACGCAGTATTTT
TRBV19	TRBD2	TRBJ2-3	-	CASTPWTSGSRGTDTQYF	TGTGCCAGTACCCCTTGGACTAGCGGGAGCCGGGGCACAGATACGCAGTATTTT
TRBV6-1	TRBD2	TRBJ2-7	-	CASSGQLAGPSYEQYF	TGTGCCAGCAGTGGGCAGCTAGCGGGCCCCTCCTACGAGCAGTACTTC
TRBV5-1	TRBD1	TRBJ1-2	-	CASSPGQTSYGYTF	TGCGCCAGCAGCCCGGGACAGACCTCCTATGGCTACACCTTC
TRBV6-1	-	TRBJ1-5	once	CASSATRGKAQPQHF	TGTGCCAGCAGCGCTACAAGGGGGAAGGCACAGCCCCAGCATTTT
TRBV2	-	TRBJ2-1	-	CASSLRGRTEQFF	TGTGCCAGCTCCCTTCGGGGTCGCACTGAGCAGTTCTTC
TRBV19	TRBD1	TRBJ1-4	-	CASNGQEDEKLFF	TGTGCCAGTAATGGACAGGAGGATGAAAAACTGTTTTTT
TRBV11-2	TRBD2	TRBJ2-1	-	CASSPAAGGYNEQFF	TGTGCCAGCAGCCCCGCTGCGGGAGGGTACAATGAGCAGTTCTTC
TRBV28	TRBD1	TRBJ1-2	-	CASRTRGGQGAHGYTF	TGTGCCAGCAGAACCCGCGGGGGACAGGGGGCCCATGGCTACACCTTC
TRBV19	TRBD2	TRBJ2-1	-	CASSIGRLAGVNEQFF	TGTGCCAGTAGTATAGGGCGGCTAGCGGGAGTCAATGAGCAGTTCTTC
TRBV28	TRBD1	TRBJ1-1	-	CASSPHQGANTEAFF	TGTGCCAGCAGTCCCCATCAGGGGGCGAACACTGAAGCTTTCTTT
TRBV27	TRBD2	TRBJ2-4	-	CASSWVAGPPGIQYF	TGTGCCAGCAGTTGGGTAGCGGGGCCTCCAGGCATTCAGTACTTC
TRBV2	TRBD1	TRBJ1-1	-	CAIGTGRASFF	TGTGCCATAGGGACAGGGCGGGCTTCTTTCTTT
TRBV5-1	TRBD1	TRBJ2-7	-	CASSLGGTGGQRFGEQYF	TGCGCCAGCAGCTTGGGGGGGACAGGAGGGCAGCGATTTGGCGAGCAGTACTTC
TRBV6-5	-	TRBJ2-7	-	CASSYRLAHEQYF	TGTGCCAGCAGTTACCGGCTAGCTCACGAGCAGTACTTC
TRBV27	TRBD2	TRBJ2-4	-	CASSPLAGGNIQYF	TGTGCCAGCAGTCCTCTAGCGGGAGGGAACATTCAGTACTTC
TRBV5-1	-	TRBJ1-5	-	CARRSYWIETGSNQPQHF	TGCGCCAGGAGATCGTATTGGATCGAAACCGGGTCCAATCAGCCCCAGCATTTT
TRBV5-5	-	TRBJ1-4	once	CASSFLQVPNEKLFF	TGTGCCAGCAGCTTTTTACAGGTTCCTAATGAAAAACTGTTTTTT